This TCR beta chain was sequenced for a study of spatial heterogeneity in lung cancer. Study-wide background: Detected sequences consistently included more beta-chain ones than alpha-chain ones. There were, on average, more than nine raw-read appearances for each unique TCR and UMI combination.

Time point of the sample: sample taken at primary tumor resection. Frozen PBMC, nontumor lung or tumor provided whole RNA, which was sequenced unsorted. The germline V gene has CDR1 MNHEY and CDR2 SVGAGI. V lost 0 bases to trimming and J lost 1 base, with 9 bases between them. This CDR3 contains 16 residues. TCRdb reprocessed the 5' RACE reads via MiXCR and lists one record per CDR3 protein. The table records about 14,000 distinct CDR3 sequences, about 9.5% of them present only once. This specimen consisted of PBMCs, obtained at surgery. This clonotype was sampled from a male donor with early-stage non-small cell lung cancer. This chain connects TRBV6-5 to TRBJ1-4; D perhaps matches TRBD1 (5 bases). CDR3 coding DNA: TGTGCCAGCAGTTACTCCGGGGCTCAAACTAATGAAAAACTGTTTTTT. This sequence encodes CASSYSGAQTNEKLFF.